This section outlines one T cell receptor beta chain sequence together with its context. The data stem from a study of blood T cell repertoires in COVID-19. Study information: Samples of COVID-19 (acute and convalescent) were obtained from the United States, Italy and Spain. Sources were T cells, B-cell-depleted T cells, or PBMCs; the material itself was cDNA or gDNA.

Per germline, CDR1 MGHRA and CDR2 YSYEKL. This CDR3 contains 15 residues. With V trimmed by 0 bases and J by 3 bases, 4 bases remained unmatched. In the original processing: Using reference gene primer amplification, nucleated cell counts were estimated. Some clones are missing from TCRdb's copy, which holds only in-frame ones; the method was immunoSEQ multiplex PCR. That table furnishes V, J and clone size, whereas the DNA furnished D and trimming. This table holds roughly 100,000 clones, about 85% found once. The TCR comes from a man in his forties or fifties with acute or convalescent COVID-19. The sequenced material came from peripheral blood. This rearrangement joins TRBV4-1 to TRBJ2-7; TRBD2 matches at 8 bases. The CDR3 sequence is CASSQERGGDYEQYF. The DNA for the CDR3 is TGCGCCAGCAGCCAAGAACGGGGGGGGGACTACGAGCAGTACTTC.